In this sample, the clone carrying this T cell receptor beta chain turned up a few times. No antigen is known for it. This sample was included in a study of T-cell reconstitution after alpha-beta-depleted transplantation in children. Unique molecular identifiers were used in preparing the TCRbeta library. TCRdb used MiXCR to reprocess the PCR reads, holding one entry per CDR3 protein. The sample lists about 870,000 distinct CDR3 sequences, roughly 15% occurring once. Study observations and caveats: Several hundred expanded graft clones reportedly supplied alpha-beta T cells about two months after transplant. The main origin of T-cell counts and diversity one year after transplant was newly produced T cells. Certain patients had high TCRbeta diversity at day 60, and it came from recipient T cells and thymic progenitors that survived.

Germline V gives CDR1 LNHNV, CDR2 YYDKDF (reference sequence). Trimming took 0 bases from V and 4 from J, leaving 21 bases between them. The CDR3 covers 18 residues. This rearrangement joins TRBV15 to TRBJ1-1, with D tentatively TRBD1 (6 bases). The sequenced sample was PBMCs, mostly from graft donor cells, obtained 360 days after TCRalphabeta/CD19-depleted stem cell transplant. The TCR sequence derives from a male patient aged 10 to 17 who had a stem cell transplant for acute lymphoblastic leukemia, so the T cells may come from the graft donor. CDR3 region: CATSRDSVRGLSFTEAFF. The CDR3 region has the DNA TGTGCCACCAGCAGAGATAGCGTCAGGGGCCTCTCTTTCACTGAAGCTTTCTTT.